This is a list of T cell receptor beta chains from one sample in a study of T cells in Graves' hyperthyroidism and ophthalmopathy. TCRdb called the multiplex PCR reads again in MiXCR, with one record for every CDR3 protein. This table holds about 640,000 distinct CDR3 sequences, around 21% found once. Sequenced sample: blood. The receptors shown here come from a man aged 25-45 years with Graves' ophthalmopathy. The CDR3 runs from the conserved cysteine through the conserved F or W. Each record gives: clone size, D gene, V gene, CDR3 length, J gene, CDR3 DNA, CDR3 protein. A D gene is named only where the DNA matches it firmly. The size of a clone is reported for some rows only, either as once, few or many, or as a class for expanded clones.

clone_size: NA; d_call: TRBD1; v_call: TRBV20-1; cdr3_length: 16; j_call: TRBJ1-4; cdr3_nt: TGCAGTGCTAGGAAGGGGCAGGGGGCAACTAATGAAAAACTGTTTTTT; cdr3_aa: CSARKGQGATNEKLFF
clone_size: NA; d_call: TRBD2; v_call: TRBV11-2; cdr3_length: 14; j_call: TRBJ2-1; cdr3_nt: TGTGCCAGCAGCTTAGCTGGTAGCGGGAGGGATCAGTTCTTC; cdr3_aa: CASSLAGSGRDQFF
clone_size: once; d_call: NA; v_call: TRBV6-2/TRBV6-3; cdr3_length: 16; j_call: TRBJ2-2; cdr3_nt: TGTGCCAGCAGCAAGACAGAAAACGCGAACACCGGGGAGCTGTTTTTT; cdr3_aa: CASSKTENANTGELFF
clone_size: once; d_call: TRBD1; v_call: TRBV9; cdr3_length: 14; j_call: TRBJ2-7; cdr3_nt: TGTGCCAGCAGCGCCGCAGGGGGTGCCTACGAGCAGTACTTC; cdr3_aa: CASSAAGGAYEQYF
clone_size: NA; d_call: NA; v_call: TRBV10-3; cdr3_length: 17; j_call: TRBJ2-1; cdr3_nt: TGTGCCATCAGTGAAGTACTACAAACATCAGATTACAATGAGCAGTTCTTC; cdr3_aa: CAISEVLQTSDYNEQFF
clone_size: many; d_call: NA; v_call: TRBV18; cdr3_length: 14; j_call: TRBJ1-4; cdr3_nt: TGTGCCAGCTCACCTGGGCACACTAATGAAAAACTGTTTTTT; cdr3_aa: CASSPGHTNEKLFF
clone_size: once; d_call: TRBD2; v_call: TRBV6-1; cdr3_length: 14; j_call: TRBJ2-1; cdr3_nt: TGTGCCACTACTCTAGCGGGAGGTTACAATGAGCAGTTCTTC; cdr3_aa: CATTLAGGYNEQFF
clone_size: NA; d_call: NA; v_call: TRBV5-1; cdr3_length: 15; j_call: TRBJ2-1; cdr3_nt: TGCGCCAGCAGCGCAGGTCCGGGACTTTACAATGAGCAGTTCTTC; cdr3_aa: CASSAGPGLYNEQFF
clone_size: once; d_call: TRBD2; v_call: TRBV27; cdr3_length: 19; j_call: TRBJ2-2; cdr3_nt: TGTGCCAGCAGTTCCCCGACTAGCGGGAGGGGGAGAAACACCGGGGAGCTGTTTTTT; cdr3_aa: CASSSPTSGRGRNTGELFF
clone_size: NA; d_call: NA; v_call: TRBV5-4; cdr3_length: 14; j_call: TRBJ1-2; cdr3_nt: TGTGCCAGCAGCGTTCCCGGGACACCAAATGGCTACACCTTC; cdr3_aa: CASSVPGTPNGYTF
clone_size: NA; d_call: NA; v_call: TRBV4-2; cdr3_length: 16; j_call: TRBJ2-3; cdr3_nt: TGTGCCAGCAGCCCGAGACTAGACAGATCCACAGATACGCAGTATTTT; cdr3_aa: CASSPRLDRSTDTQYF
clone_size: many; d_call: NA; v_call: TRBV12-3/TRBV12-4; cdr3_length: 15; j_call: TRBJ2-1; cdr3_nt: TGTGCCAGCAGTTCGCGAGGGACCCCAGGAGATGAGCAGTTCTTC; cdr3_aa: CASSSRGTPGDEQFF
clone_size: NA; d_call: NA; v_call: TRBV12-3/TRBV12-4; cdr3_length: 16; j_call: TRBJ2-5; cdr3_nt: TGTGCCAGCAGTTCGGCCCGAGTAGTAGGCCAAGAGACCCAGTACTTC; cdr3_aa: CASSSARVVGQETQYF
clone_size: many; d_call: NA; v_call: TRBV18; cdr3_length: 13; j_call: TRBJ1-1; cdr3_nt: TGTGCCAGCTCACCACAGAGTACCACTGAAGCTTTCTTT; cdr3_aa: CASSPQSTTEAFF
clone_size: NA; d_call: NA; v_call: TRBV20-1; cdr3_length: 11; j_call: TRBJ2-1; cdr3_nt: TGCAGTGCAGTCGGGGATAATGAGCAGTTCTTC; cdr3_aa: CSAVGDNEQFF
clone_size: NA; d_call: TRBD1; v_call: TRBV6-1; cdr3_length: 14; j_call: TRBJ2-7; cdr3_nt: TGTGCCAGCAGAGTGACCGGGACAGGGGGCGAGCAGTACTTC; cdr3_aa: CASRVTGTGGEQYF
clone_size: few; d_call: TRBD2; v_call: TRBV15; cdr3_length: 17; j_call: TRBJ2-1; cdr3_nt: TGTGCCACCAATTCTGCCTTGGGAGGCGGGAGCTACAATGAGCAGTTCTTC; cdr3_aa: CATNSALGGGSYNEQFF
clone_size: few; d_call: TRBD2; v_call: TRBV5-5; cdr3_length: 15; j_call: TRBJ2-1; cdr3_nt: TGTGCCAGCAGCTTTCTTGGCGGGAGTGGGAATGAGCAGTTCTTC; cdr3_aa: CASSFLGGSGNEQFF
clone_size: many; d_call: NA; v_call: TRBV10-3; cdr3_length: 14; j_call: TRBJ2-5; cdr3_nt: TGTGCCATCAGTGAGAAGGGGTTTGTGACAGTTCAGTACTTC; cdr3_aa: CAISEKGFVTVQYF
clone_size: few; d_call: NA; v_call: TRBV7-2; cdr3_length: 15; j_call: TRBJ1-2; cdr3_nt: TGTGCCAGCAGCTGGGGACGTTCTAGGGGACGAGGCTACACCTTC; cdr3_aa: CASSWGRSRGRGYTF
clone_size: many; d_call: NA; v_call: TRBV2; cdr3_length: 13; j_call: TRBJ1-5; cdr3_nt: TGTGCCAGCCTTCAGGGCGGAGGGCAGCCCCAGCATTTT; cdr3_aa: CASLQGGGQPQHF
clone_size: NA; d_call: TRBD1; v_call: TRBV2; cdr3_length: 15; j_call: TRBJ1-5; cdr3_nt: TGTGCCAGCACCCGGGGACAGGGGGTCAGTCAGCCCCAGCATTTT; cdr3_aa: CASTRGQGVSQPQHF
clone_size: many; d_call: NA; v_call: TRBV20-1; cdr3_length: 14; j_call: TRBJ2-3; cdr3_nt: TGCAGTGCTAGAGATTGGGGGGTTTCAGATACGCAGTATTTT; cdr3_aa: CSARDWGVSDTQYF
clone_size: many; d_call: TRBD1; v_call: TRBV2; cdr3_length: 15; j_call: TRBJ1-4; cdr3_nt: TGTGCCAGCAGTGATCTTTCGGGACAGAATGAAAAACTGTTTTTT; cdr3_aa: CASSDLSGQNEKLFF
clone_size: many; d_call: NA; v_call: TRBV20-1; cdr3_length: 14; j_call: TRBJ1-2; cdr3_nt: TGCATCAGCTCCGCGACGGGGGGGAAAGGCGGCTACACCTTC; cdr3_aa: CISSATGGKGGYTF
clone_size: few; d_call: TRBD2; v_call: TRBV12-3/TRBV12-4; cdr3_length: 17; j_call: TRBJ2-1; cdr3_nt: TGTGCCAGCAGTTCAACAATCAGGGTGGGGGGGGGCAATGAGCAGTTCTTC; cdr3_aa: CASSSTIRVGGGNEQFF
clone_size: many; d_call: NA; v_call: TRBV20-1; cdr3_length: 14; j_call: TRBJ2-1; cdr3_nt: TGCAGTGCTCTGGTGTATACCTCCCGCTATGAGCAGTTCTTC; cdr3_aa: CSALVYTSRYEQFF
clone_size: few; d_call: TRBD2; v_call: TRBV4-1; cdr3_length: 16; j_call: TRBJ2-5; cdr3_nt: TGCGCCAGCAGCCAAGCCGGGACTAGCGGCCAAGAGACCCAGTACTTC; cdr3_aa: CASSQAGTSGQETQYF